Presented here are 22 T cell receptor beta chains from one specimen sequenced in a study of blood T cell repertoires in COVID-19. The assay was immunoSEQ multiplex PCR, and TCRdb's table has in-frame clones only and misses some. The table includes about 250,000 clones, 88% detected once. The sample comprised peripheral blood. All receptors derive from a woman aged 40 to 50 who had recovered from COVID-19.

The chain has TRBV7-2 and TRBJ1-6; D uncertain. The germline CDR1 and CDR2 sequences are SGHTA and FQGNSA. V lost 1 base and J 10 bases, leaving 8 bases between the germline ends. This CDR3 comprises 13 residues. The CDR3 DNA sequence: TGTGCCAGCAGCTTAGGGACGGGATCACCCCTCCACTTT. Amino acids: CASSLGTGSPLHF.

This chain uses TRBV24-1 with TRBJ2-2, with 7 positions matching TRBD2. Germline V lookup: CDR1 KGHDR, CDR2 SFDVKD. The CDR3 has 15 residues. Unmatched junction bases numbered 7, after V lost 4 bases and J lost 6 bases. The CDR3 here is CATSDPGLVAGELFF. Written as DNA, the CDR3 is TGTGCCACCAGTGACCCCGGACTAGTGGCCGGGGAGCTGTTTTTT.

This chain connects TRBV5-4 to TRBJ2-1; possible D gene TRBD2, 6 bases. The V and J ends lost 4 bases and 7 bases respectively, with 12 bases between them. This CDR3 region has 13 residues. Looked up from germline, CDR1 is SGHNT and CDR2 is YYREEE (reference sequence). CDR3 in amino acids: CASSPPAGNEQFF. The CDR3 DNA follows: TGTGCCAGCAGCCCCCCCGCGGGGAATGAGCAGTTCTTC. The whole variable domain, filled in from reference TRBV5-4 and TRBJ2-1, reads ETGVTQSPTHLIKTRGQQVTLRCSSQSGHNTVSWYQQALGQGPQFIFQYYREEENGRGNFPPRFSGLQFPNYSSELNVNALELDDSALYLCASSPPAGNEQFFGPGTRLTVL.

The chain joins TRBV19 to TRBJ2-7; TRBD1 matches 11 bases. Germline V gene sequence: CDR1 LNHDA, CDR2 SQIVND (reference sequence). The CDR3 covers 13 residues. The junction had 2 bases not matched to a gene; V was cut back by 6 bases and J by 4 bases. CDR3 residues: CASSGTGGYEQYF. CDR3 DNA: TGTGCCAGTAGCGGGACAGGGGGGTACGAGCAGTACTTC. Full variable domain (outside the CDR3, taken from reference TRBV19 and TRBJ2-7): DGGITQSPKYLFRKEGQNVTLSCEQNLNHDAMYWYRQDPGQGLRLIYYSQIVNDFQKGDIAEGYSVSREKKESFPLTVTSAQKNPTAFYLCASSGTGGYEQYFGPGTRLTVT.

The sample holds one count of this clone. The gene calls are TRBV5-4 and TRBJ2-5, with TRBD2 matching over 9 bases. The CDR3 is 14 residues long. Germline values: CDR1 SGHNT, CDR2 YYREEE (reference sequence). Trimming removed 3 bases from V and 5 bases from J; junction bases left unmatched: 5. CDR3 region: CASSSGLARETQYF. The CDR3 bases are TGTGCCAGCAGCTCGGGACTAGCCAGGGAGACCCAGTACTTC.

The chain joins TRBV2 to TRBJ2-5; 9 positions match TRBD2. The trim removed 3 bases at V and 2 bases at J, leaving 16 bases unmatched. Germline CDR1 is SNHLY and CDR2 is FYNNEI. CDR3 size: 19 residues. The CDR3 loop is CASSDWGLAGRGGQETQYF. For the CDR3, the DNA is TGTGCCAGCAGTGACTGGGGGCTAGCGGGAAGGGGAGGGCAAGAGACCCAGTACTTC.

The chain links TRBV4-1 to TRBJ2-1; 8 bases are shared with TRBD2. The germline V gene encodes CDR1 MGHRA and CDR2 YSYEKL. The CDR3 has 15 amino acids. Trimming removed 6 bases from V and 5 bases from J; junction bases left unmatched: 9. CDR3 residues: CASSGREALHNEQFF. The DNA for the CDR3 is TGCGCCAGCAGTGGGCGGGAGGCCCTACACAATGAGCAGTTCTTC.

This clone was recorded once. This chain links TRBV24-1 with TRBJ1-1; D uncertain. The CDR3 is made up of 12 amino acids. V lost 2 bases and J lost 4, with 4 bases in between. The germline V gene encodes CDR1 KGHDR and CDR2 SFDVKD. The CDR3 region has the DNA TGTGCCACCAGTGATTCGGGCACTGAAGCTTTCTTT. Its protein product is CATSDSGTEAFF.

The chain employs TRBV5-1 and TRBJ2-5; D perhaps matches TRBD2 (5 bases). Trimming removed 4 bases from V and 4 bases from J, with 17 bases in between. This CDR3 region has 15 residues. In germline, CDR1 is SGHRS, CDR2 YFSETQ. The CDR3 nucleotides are TGCGCCAGCAGCCACCAAGGCGCCGAGGGAGAGACCCAGTACTTC. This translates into CASSHQGAEGETQYF.

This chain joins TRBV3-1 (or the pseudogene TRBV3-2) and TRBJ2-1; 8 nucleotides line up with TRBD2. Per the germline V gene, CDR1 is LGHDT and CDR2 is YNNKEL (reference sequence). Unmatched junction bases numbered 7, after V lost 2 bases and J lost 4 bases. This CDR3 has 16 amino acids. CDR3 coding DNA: TGTGCCAGCAGCCAAATCAGCGGGAGAATATACAATGAGCAGTTCTTC. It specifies CASSQISGRIYNEQFF.

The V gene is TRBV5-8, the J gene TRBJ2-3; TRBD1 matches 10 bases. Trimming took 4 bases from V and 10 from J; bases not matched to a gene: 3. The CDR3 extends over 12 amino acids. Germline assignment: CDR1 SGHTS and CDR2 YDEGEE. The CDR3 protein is CASSPGTGAQYF. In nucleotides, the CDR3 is TGTGCCAGCAGCCCCGGGACAGGGGCGCAGTATTTT.

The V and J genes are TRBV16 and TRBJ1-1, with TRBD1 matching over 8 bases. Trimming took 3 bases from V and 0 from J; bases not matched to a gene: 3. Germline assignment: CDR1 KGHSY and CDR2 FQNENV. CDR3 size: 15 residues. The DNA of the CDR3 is TGTGCCAGCAGCCACGGGACAGGATTGAACACTGAAGCTTTCTTT. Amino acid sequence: CASSHGTGLNTEAFF.

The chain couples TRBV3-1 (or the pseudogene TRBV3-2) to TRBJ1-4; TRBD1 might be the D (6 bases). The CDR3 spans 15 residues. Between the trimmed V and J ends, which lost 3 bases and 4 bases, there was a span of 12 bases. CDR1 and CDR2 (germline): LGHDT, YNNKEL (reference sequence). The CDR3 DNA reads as TGTGCCAGCAGCCACCGACAGGCGTATAATGAAAAACTGTTTTTT. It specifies CASSHRQAYNEKLFF.

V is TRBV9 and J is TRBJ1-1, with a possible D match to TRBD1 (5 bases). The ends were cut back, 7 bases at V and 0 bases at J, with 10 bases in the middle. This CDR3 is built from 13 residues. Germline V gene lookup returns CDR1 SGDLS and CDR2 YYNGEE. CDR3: CASQGIMNTEAFF. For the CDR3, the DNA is TGTGCCAGCCAGGGTATCATGAACACTGAAGCTTTCTTT.

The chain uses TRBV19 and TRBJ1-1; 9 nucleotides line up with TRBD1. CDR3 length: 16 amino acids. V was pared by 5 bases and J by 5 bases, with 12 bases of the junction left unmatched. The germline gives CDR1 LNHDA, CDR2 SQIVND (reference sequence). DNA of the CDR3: TGTGCCAGTAGTGCGATAACCGGGACAGGGAAGACTGAAGCTTTCTTT. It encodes CASSAITGTGKTEAFF.

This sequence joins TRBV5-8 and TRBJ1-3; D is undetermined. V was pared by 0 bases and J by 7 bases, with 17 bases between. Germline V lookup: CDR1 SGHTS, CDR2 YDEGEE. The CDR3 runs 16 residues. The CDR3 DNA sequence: TGTGCCAGCAGCTTGGCCCCCCCCGAGTCGGGGAACACCATATATTTT. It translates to CASSLAPPESGNTIYF. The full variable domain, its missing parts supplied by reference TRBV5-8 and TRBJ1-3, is EAGVTQSPTHLIKTRGQQATLRCSPISGHTSVYWYQQALGLGLQFLLWYDEGEERNRGNFPPRFSGRQFPNYSSELNVNALELEDSALYLCASSLAPPESGNTIYFGEGSWLTVV.

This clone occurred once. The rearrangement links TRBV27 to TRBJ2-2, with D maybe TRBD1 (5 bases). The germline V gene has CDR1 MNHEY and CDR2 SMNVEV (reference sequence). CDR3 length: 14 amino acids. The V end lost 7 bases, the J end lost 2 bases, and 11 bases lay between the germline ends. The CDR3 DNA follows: TGTGCCAGCACCGACAGAGGCAACACCGGGGAGCTGTTTTTT. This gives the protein CASTDRGNTGELFF.

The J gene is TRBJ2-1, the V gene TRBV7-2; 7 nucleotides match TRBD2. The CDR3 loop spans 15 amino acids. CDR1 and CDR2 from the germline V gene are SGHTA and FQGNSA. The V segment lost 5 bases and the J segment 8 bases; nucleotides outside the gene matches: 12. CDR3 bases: TGTGCCAGCAGCCCGCCTGGGGAGGGCTTCTATGAGCAGTTCTTC. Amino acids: CASSPPGEGFYEQFF.

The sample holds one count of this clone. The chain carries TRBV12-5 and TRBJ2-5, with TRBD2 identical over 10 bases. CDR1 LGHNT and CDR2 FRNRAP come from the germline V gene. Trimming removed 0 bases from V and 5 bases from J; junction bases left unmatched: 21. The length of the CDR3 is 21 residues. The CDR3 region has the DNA TGTGCTAGTGGTTTGGTAGGCGAAGTAGGAGCGGGAGGGCGTCCGGGGGAGACCCAGTACTTC. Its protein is CASGLVGEVGAGGRPGETQYF.

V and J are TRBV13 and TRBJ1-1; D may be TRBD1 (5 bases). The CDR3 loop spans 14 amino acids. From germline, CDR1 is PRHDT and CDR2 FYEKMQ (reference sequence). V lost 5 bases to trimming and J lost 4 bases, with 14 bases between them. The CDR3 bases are TGTGCCAGCAGCCCAGGGACGGGGGGCACTGAAGCTTTCTTT. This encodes CASSPGTGGTEAFF.

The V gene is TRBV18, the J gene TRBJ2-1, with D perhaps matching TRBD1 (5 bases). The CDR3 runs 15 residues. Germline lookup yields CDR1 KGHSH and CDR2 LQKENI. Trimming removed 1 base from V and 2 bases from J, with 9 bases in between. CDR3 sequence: CASSPLDTAYNEQFF. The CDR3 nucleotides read TGTGCCAGCTCACCACTGGACACGGCCTACAATGAGCAGTTCTTC.

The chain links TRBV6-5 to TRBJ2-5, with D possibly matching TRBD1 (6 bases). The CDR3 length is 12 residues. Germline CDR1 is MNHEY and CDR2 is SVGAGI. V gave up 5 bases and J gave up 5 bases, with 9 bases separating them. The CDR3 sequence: CASSRRGETQYF. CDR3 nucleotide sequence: TGTGCCAGCAGTCGCAGGGGTGAGACCCAGTACTTC.